Each of the 25 T cell receptor beta chains below was sequenced from the same sample in a study of breast tumors, draining lymph nodes, adjacent tissues. TCRdb called the multiplex PCR reads again in MiXCR, with one record for every CDR3 protein. The table shows roughly 100,000 distinct CDR3 sequences, with more than 30% occurring only once. The lymph nodes were axillary draining lymph nodes from breast cancer patients. Sequenced: axillary lymph node tissue. These receptors were taken from a female donor with breast cancer. Some clones in this sample may be carry-over from other donors' samples.

The V and J genes are TRBV7-7 and TRBJ2-5; 10 nucleotides agree with TRBD1. Germline V gene data show CDR1 as SSHAT and CDR2 as FNYEAQ (reference sequence). The length of the CDR3 is 14 residues. For the CDR3, the DNA is TGTGCTAGCGTATCCGGGACAGGGGCAGAAACCCAGTACTTC. Translated, it gives CASVSGTGAETQYF. Full variable domain (outside the CDR3, taken from reference TRBV7-7 and TRBJ2-5): GAGVSQSPRYKVTKRGQDVTLRCDPISSHATLYWYQQALGQGPEFLTYFNYEAQPDKSGLPSDRFSAERPEGSISTLTIQRTEQRDSAMYRCASVSGTGAETQYFGPGTRLLVL.

The chain carries TRBV20-1 and TRBJ2-2, with TRBD2 matching 7 bases. Losses at the gene ends were 4 bases for V and 6 bases for J; bases not matched to a gene: 8. The CDR3 covers 14 residues. CDR1 and CDR2 from the germline V gene are DFQATT and SNEGSKA (reference sequence). The CDR3 DNA reads TGCAGTGCTACTAGCGGAGGGAAAGCCGGGGAGCTGTTTTTT. Protein product: CSATSGGKAGELFF.

This clonotype was counted many times. This rearrangement joins TRBV20-1 to TRBJ1-5; 8 bases match TRBD1. V shed 6 bases, J shed 3 bases, and the junction held 7 bases outside the gene matches. Germline V gene data show CDR1 as DFQATT and CDR2 as SNEGSKA (reference sequence). This CDR3 is 14 amino acids long. As DNA, the CDR3 is TGCAGTGCCAAACAGGGGGGTTCCAATCAGCCCCAGCATTTT. This codes for CSAKQGGSNQPQHF.

This clonotype has a count of ten or more. V and J are TRBV7-2 and TRBJ2-1; 13 bases map to TRBD2. Germline trimming cut 4 bases from V and 10 bases from J; bases unmatched to any gene: 7. Germline CDR1 SGHTA, CDR2 FQGNSA. The CDR3 spans 15 residues. The CDR3 DNA follows: TGTGCCAGCAGCTCCCGGACTAGCGGGGGACCGGAGCAGTTCTTC. Its translation: CASSSRTSGGPEQFF.

The chain uses TRBV7-3 and TRBJ2-1, with 11 bases that match TRBD1. This CDR3 has 16 residues. The V segment lost 5 bases and the J segment 8 bases; nucleotides outside the gene matches: 11. Germline values: CDR1 SGHTA, CDR2 FQGTGA. The CDR3 here is CASSEGQGGQWDEQFF. CDR3 DNA: TGTGCCAGCAGCGAGGGACAGGGGGGGCAATGGGATGAGCAGTTCTTC.

The chain is built from TRBV25-1 and TRBJ1-5, with a tentative D call TRBD1 (5 bases). The CDR3 contains 13 residues. Trimming removed 8 bases from V and 6 bases from J, with 14 bases in between. The germline CDR1 and CDR2 sequences are MGHDK and SYGVNS. CDR3 DNA: TGTGCCAGCGCGGTGGAGGGGAGTCAGCCCCAGCATTTT. Protein: CASAVEGSQPQHF.

This clonotype has a handful of counts. CDR3 nucleotide sequence: TGTGCCAGCAGACCGGGACAGGAGGGCGAGCAGTACTTC. Translating it yields CASRPGQEGEQYF. V gene TRBV6-1 combines with J gene TRBJ2-7; 8 bases are shared with TRBD1. V shed 6 bases and J 6 bases; nucleotides not matched to a gene: 7. Germline V gives CDR1 MNHNS, CDR2 SASEGT. The CDR3 length is 13 residues.

This clonotype appeared many times. V gene TRBV6-2 or TRBV6-3 combines with J gene TRBJ1-3; D is unresolved. V lost 0 bases and J 9 bases, leaving 9 bases between the germline ends. Germline V gives CDR1 MNHEY, CDR2 SVGEGT. The CDR3 consists of 13 residues. For the CDR3, the DNA is TGTGCCAGCAGTTACTCCCTGAGGAGCACCATATATTTT. It encodes CASSYSLRSTIYF.

In this sample, this clonotype turned up many times. CDR3 nucleotide sequence: TGTGCCAGCAGTGAACCCCAGGGCTATTATGGCTACACCTTC. It encodes CASSEPQGYYGYTF. The chain is built from TRBV2 and TRBJ1-2; tentative D call: TRBD1 (5 bases). V gave up 2 bases and J gave up 5 bases, with 12 bases separating them. Germline CDR1 reads SNHLY; CDR2 reads FYNNEI. There are 14 residues in the CDR3.

This clonotype occurred many times. This may stem from a read error, because a much larger clone lies one nucleotide away. The V gene is TRBV5-8, the J gene TRBJ2-7; the D gene is possibly TRBD1 (6 bases). Per germline, CDR1 SGHTS and CDR2 YDEGEE. The CDR3 loop spans 14 amino acids. Trimming stripped 5 bases from V and 6 bases from J, with 18 bases between. CDR3 nucleotides: TGTGCCAGCAGGCCTACAGGGCCATCGGGCGAGCAGTACTTC. Its protein is CASRPTGPSGEQYF.

This clonotype was seen ten or more times. This CDR3 is CASSPSGGTQETQYF. CDR3 DNA: TGTGCCAGCAGCCCTAGCGGGGGGACCCAAGAGACCCAGTACTTC. The chain has TRBV4-2 and TRBJ2-5; 11 bases line up with TRBD2. Germline-derived CDR1 and CDR2 are LGHNA and YNFKEQ. V dropped 4 bases and J dropped 1; count of bases not matched to a gene: 2. The CDR3 is 15 residues long.

As regards this clonotype: This may arise from a read error, as a much more abundant clone is one base away. The genes are TRBV6-5 and TRBJ2-1; tentative D call: TRBD2 (6 bases). Trimming shortened V by 5 bases and J by 6 bases, and 20 bases separated the two germline ends. CDR1 is MNHEY, CDR2 SVGAGI, per germline. The CDR3 has 16 amino acids. CDR3 in DNA: TGTGCCAGCAGTCCTCTAGCGTTGGCTATACGCAATGAGCAGTTCTTC. Amino acid sequence: CASSPLALAIRNEQFF.

The sample holds many counts of this clonotype. This chain connects TRBV6-2 or TRBV6-3 to TRBJ2-1, with TRBD2 matching over 11 bases. Looked up from germline, CDR1 is MNHEY and CDR2 is SVGEGT. With V trimmed by 0 bases and J by 2 bases, 3 bases remained unmatched. The CDR3 has 17 amino acids. The CDR3 spells CASSYSLAGGTYNEQFF. DNA of the CDR3: TGTGCCAGCAGTTACTCCCTAGCGGGAGGTACCTACAATGAGCAGTTCTTC.

This clonotype was detected many times. Possible read error: a much larger clone is one base away. V gene TRBV5-5 combines with J gene TRBJ1-6, with unresolved D. Germline loops: CDR1 SGHKS, CDR2 YYEKEE (reference sequence). This CDR3 region has 14 residues. V lost 5 bases and J lost 9, with 15 bases in between. CDR3 sequence: CASSEPQWSSPLHF. As DNA, the CDR3 is TGTGCCAGCAGTGAACCTCAGTGGAGTTCACCCCTCCACTTT.

In this sample, this clonotype turned up many times. The chain recombines TRBV4-2 with TRBJ2-3; D is ambiguous. The V gene lost 0 bases and the J gene lost 4 bases, with 5 bases spanning the gap. Germline V gene lookup returns CDR1 LGHNA and CDR2 YNFKEQ. This CDR3 region has 13 residues. The CDR3 loop reads CASSQESPDTQYF. The CDR3 coding sequence is TGTGCCAGCAGCCAAGAAAGTCCAGATACGCAGTATTTT.

There are a few counts of this clonotype. The chain employs TRBV24-1 and TRBJ1-5, with 8 nucleotides matching TRBD1. This CDR3 region has 16 residues. Trimming removed 7 bases from V and 0 bases from J; junction bases left unmatched: 7. Germline CDR1 is KGHDR and CDR2 is SFDVKD. The CDR3 reads CATRTGQGNSNQPQHF. In DNA form, the CDR3 reads TGTGCCACCAGGACCGGACAGGGAAATAGCAATCAGCCCCAGCATTTT.

Note on this clonotype: Possible read error: a much larger clone is one base away. CDR3 sequence (DNA): TGTGCCAGCAGTCACGGTGTGGGGACTCGGCAGTATACGCAGTATTTT. Encoded protein: CASSHGVGTRQYTQYF. V usage is TRBV6-5 and J usage is TRBJ2-3; maybe TRBD2 (6 bases). CDR1 and CDR2 (germline): MNHEY, SVGAGI. The CDR3 has 16 residues. V dropped 5 bases and J dropped 7 bases, with 22 bases sitting between them.

Points on this clonotype: Just one base apart from a much larger clone, this may be a read error. The genes are TRBV6-6 and TRBJ2-2, with D maybe TRBD1 (5 bases). The CDR3 is made up of 14 amino acids. Germline V gene data show CDR1 as MNHNY and CDR2 as SVGAGI (reference sequence). Trimming cost V 2 bases and J 4 bases, with 8 bases left between them. CDR3 protein: CASSYVTATGELFF. The CDR3 coding sequence is TGTGCCAGCAGTTACGTGACAGCCACCGGGGAGCTGTTTTTT.

This clonotype came up many times. The V and J genes are TRBV20-1 and TRBJ2-7; the match to TRBD2 covers 10 bases. The CDR3 has 17 residues. Losses at the gene ends were 3 bases for V and 3 bases for J; bases not matched to a gene: 14. Germline CDR1 is DFQATT and CDR2 is SNEGSKA (reference sequence). This CDR3 is CSARGVAGGLDFYEQYF. Written as DNA, the CDR3 is TGCAGTGCTAGGGGTGTAGCGGGAGGTTTAGATTTCTACGAGCAGTACTTC.

The chain uses TRBV7-8 and TRBJ1-5; unclear D gene. Germline V gene sequence: CDR1 SGHVS, CDR2 FQNEAQ. The CDR3 sequence is 13 residues long. Trimming removed 2 bases at V and 9 bases at J, with 11 bases between. For the CDR3, the DNA is TGTGCCAGCAGCTTATTGGTGGATCCGCCCCAGCATTTT. It translates to CASSLLVDPPQHF.

This clonotype was counted ten times or more. V gene TRBV9 combines with J gene TRBJ2-2; the D gene could be TRBD1 or TRBD2 (5 bases each). From germline, CDR1 is SGDLS and CDR2 YYNGEE. The CDR3 loop spans 15 amino acids. The V end was cut by 4 bases, the J end by 6 bases, with 16 bases between. CDR3 loop: CASSSRTRDAGELFF. DNA of the CDR3: TGTGCCAGCAGCTCCCGGACCAGGGACGCCGGGGAGCTGTTTTTT.

This clonotype was seen repeatedly, ten times or more. This rearrangement joins TRBV5-1 to TRBJ2-1; D is possibly TRBD2 (5 bases). The germline V gene encodes CDR1 SGHRS and CDR2 YFSETQ. V was shortened by 4 bases and J by 2 bases, with 13 bases between the two germline ends. CDR3 size: 15 residues. The CDR3 coding sequence is TGCGCCAGCAGCGCCTCAGCGGCCACCTACAATGAGCAGTTCTTC. Translation: CASSASAATYNEQFF.

This clonotype was found a few times. A read error may explain this, as a much larger clone is one base away. The chain carries TRBV14 and TRBJ1-2; D is possibly TRBD1 (5 bases). The CDR3 loop spans 15 amino acids. Germline CDR1 reads SGHDN; CDR2 reads FVKESK. The CDR3 protein is CASSQDRRGIYGSTF. The CDR3 nucleotides are TGTGCCAGCAGCCAAGATCGGCGGGGGATCTATGGCTCCACCTTC.

This clonotype was recorded once. The chain couples TRBV4-3 to TRBJ2-3; no clear D gene. This CDR3 contains 17 residues. Germline values: CDR1 LGHNA, CDR2 YSLEER. V gave up 1 base and J gave up 2 bases, with 16 bases separating them. The CDR3 DNA sequence: TGCGCCAGCAGCCAAGCATACAGCGAGAGCTCCACAGATACGCAGTATTTT. Translation gives CASSQAYSESSTDTQYF.

This clonotype was picked up many times. The gene calls are TRBV7-9 and TRBJ1-2, with D possibly being TRBD1 (5 bases). Germline V gene sequence: CDR1 SEHNR, CDR2 FQNEAQ (reference sequence). The CDR3 runs to 15 residues. V lost 0 bases, J lost 2 bases, and 10 bases lay in between. The CDR3 here is CASSLAGAVNYGYTF. CDR3 sequence (DNA): TGTGCCAGCAGCTTAGCTGGGGCAGTAAACTATGGCTACACCTTC.